One sample yielded the 13 T cell receptor beta chains listed below, sequenced in a study of cytomegalovirus exposure and HLA in healthy donors. Primers: 60 Vbeta forward and 13 Jbeta reverse. The protocol was immunoSEQ multiplex PCR, while the TCRdb copy is restricted to in-frame clones and leaves out a portion. The sample has 100,000 or so clones; roughly four fifths are singletons. Sequences were obtained from PBMCs. Every receptor here comes from a man aged 35 to 55 in good health and CMV-seronegative.

The genes are TRBV30 and TRBJ2-7, with a possible D match to TRBD1 (5 bases). The length of the CDR3 is 11 residues. Germline lookup yields CDR1 GTSNPN and CDR2 SVGIG (reference sequence). V lost 1 base and J 5 bases, leaving 6 bases between the germline ends. This CDR3 is CAWSAGNEQYF. The DNA of the CDR3 is TGTGCCTGGAGTGCAGGGAACGAGCAGTACTTC.

In this sample, this clone turned up a few times. The V call is TRBV29-1, the J call TRBJ2-2, with 7 bases aligning to TRBD1. The CDR3 spans 15 residues. In germline, CDR1 is SQVTM, CDR2 ANQGSEA. With 5 bases clipped from V and 5 bases from J, the junction kept 11 bases outside the gene matches. DNA of the CDR3: TGCAGCGTTAAGGGACCGGGACAGAGGACCGGGGAGCTGTTTTTT. The encoded protein is CSVKGPGQRTGELFF.

This rearrangement joins TRBV5-6 to TRBJ2-1, with D possibly matching TRBD2 (6 bases). This CDR3 comprises 13 residues. The germline V gene has CDR1 SGHDT and CDR2 YYEEEE. Between the trimmed V and J ends, which lost 2 bases and 7 bases, there was a span of 10 bases. In DNA form, the CDR3 reads TGTGCCAGCAGCTTTTCCAGCGGGAATGAGCAGTTCTTC. Amino acid sequence: CASSFSSGNEQFF.

The CDR3 region has the DNA TGTGCCAGCAGCTTTCGACAGGCCCCCTCTGGAAACACCATATATTTT. As protein: CASSFRQAPSGNTIYF. The chain has TRBV7-2 and TRBJ1-3, with D maybe TRBD1 (6 bases). Germline CDR1 SGHTA, CDR2 FQGNSA. Deletions cut 3 bases from V and 0 bases from J, with 12 bases between. The CDR3 loop spans 16 amino acids.

The chain is built from TRBV9 and TRBJ2-1; TRBD2 is a possible D gene (6 bases). This CDR3 has 15 amino acids. The germline CDR1 and CDR2 sequences are SGDLS and YYNGEE. The V end was cut by 5 bases, the J end by 5 bases, with 17 bases between. CDR3 bases: TGTGCCAGCAGTTCCGGGACGGGCGGGAACAATGAGCAGTTCTTC. It translates to CASSSGTGGNNEQFF. Full variable domain (remainder filled in from reference TRBV9 and TRBJ2-1): DSGVTQTPKHLITATGQRVTLRCSPRSGDLSVYWYQQSLDQGLQFLIQYYNGEERAKGNILERFSAQQFPDLHSELNLSSLELGDSALYFCASSSGTGGNNEQFFGPGTRLTVL.

The count of this clone is one. The rearrangement links TRBV12-5 to TRBJ2-1; 13 positions match TRBD2. Germline V gives CDR1 LGHNT, CDR2 FRNRAP. The CDR3 covers 16 residues. J gave up 13 bases and V 5 bases, and 14 bases lay outside the gene matches. The CDR3 spells CASGAGPTGTSGVQFF. In nucleotides, the CDR3 is TGTGCTAGTGGTGCTGGGCCTACCGGGACTAGCGGGGTACAGTTCTTC.

Only a few counts were recorded for this clone. DNA for the CDR3: TGTGCCAGCAGCCTTGGGACAGGGGGCTCGGGAAACACCATATATTTT. Protein: CASSLGTGGSGNTIYF. The chain combines TRBV4-2 with TRBJ1-3; 12 bases fit TRBD1. Germline trimming cut 4 bases from V and 4 bases from J; bases unmatched to any gene: 5. CDR1 is LGHNA, CDR2 YNFKEQ, per germline. CDR3 size: 16 residues.

This clone was detected only a few times. The rearrangement joins TRBV7-2 to TRBJ2-7; 9 bases map to TRBD1. This CDR3 is built from 14 residues. The germline V gene has CDR1 SGHTA and CDR2 FQGNSA. Losses at the gene ends were 3 bases for V and 5 bases for J; bases not matched to a gene: 5. DNA for the CDR3: TGTGCCAGCAGCTTGGGACAGGGCGGCAACGAGCAGTACTTC. Protein: CASSLGQGGNEQYF.

This clone showed up just a few times. V gene TRBV28 combines with J gene TRBJ1-5; tentatively, D is TRBD1 (5 bases). The CDR3 runs 14 residues. The V gene lost 6 bases and the J gene lost 5 bases, with 14 bases spanning the gap. CDR1 and CDR2 from the germline V gene are MDHEN and SYDVKM. The CDR3 here is CASRSGWGDQPQHF. The CDR3 coding sequence is TGTGCCAGCAGGTCAGGGTGGGGGGATCAGCCCCAGCATTTT.

This clone was counted only a few times. This chain joins TRBV27 and TRBJ2-7, with 8 bases that match TRBD2. This CDR3 is 14 amino acids long. Looked up from germline, CDR1 is MNHEY and CDR2 is SMNVEV (reference sequence). Losses at the gene ends were 3 bases for V and 2 bases for J; bases not matched to a gene: 3. The CDR3 loop is CASSFRGGTYEQYF. The CDR3 DNA follows: TGTGCCAGCAGTTTCCGGGGGGGGACCTACGAGCAGTACTTC.

This chain uses TRBV4-1 with TRBJ2-2, with D tentatively TRBD1 (6 bases). Germline CDR1 is MGHRA and CDR2 is YSYEKL. The V end was cut by 4 bases, the J end by 3 bases, with 12 bases between. This CDR3 has 15 residues. The CDR3 protein is CASSPTGADTGELFF. Here the CDR3 DNA reads TGCGCCAGCAGCCCGACAGGAGCAGACACCGGGGAGCTGTTTTTT.

The chain is built from TRBV5-4 and TRBJ1-1; TRBD1 matches 8 bases. Trimming removed 6 bases from V and 5 bases from J; junction bases left unmatched: 6. The germline gives CDR1 SGHNT, CDR2 YYREEE (reference sequence). The CDR3 runs to 13 residues. This chain's CDR3 is CASTGGADTEAFF. The CDR3, as DNA: TGTGCCAGCACAGGGGGCGCGGATACTGAAGCTTTCTTT.

This rearrangement joins TRBV5-6 to TRBJ2-1; weak D call: TRBD2 (5 bases). V lost 0 bases and J lost 4, with 14 bases in between. This CDR3 contains 16 residues. Germline V gene lookup returns CDR1 SGHDT and CDR2 YYEEEE. The CDR3 spells CASSLGGLSFYNEQFF. CDR3 in DNA: TGTGCCAGCAGCTTGGGCGGACTTTCTTTTTACAATGAGCAGTTCTTC.